This T cell receptor beta chain was sequenced for a study of T cell responses to AZD1222 COVID-19 vaccine. The study, taken as a whole, reports: Every sample of the repertoires postdated the peak T cell response. Only a handful of AZD1222 recipients, more than five in all, had baseline seropositivity. Possibly, clonal diversity was underestimated; donors were largely white British and included more females.

Germline CDR1 MNHEY, CDR2 SVGAGI. The CDR3 is 15 amino acids. V was pared by 7 bases and J by 4 bases, with 19 bases between. Analysis merged second doses at about 4 or about 12 weeks. Sequencing used immunoSEQ multiplex PCR; TCRdb keeps in-frame clones, though not all of them. Found here are about 94,000 clones, approximately 90% of them singletons; the top ten hold 9.5% to 13%. Remarks on this clone: Its specificity is not known.

The sequence was obtained from an adult who received the AZD1222 COVID-19 vaccine. This sequence joins TRBV6-5 and TRBJ2-5, with no clear D. Here the sequenced sample was peripheral blood, taken 28 days after the second AZD1222 dose. The CDR3 bases are TGTGCCAGCAAACTCATCCCGGGTAGTCCAGAGACCCAGTACTTC. The encoded protein is CASKLIPGSPETQYF.